One sample yielded the 21 T cell receptor beta chains listed below, sequenced in a study of blood T cell repertoires in COVID-19. The protocol was immunoSEQ multiplex PCR, while the TCRdb copy is restricted to in-frame clones and leaves out a portion. Of 150,000 to 200,000 clones listed, around 90% are singletons. The sample taken for sequencing was peripheral blood. These receptors all come from a man between 60 and 70 years old with acute or convalescent COVID-19.

The chain joins TRBV7-2 to TRBJ1-1; TRBD1 matches at 7 bases. The trim removed 6 bases at V and 8 bases at J, leaving 15 bases unmatched. CDR3 size: 15 residues. The germline CDR1 and CDR2 sequences are SGHTA and FQGNSA. CDR3 residues: CASRSSGGGRDEAFF. CDR3 DNA sequence: TGTGCCAGCAGGTCCAGTGGAGGGGGCAGGGACGAAGCTTTCTTT.

J is TRBJ2-3 and V is TRBV14; maybe TRBD1 (6 bases). Germline CDR1 and CDR2: SGHDN and FVKESK. The CDR3 is 16 residues long. The V end lost 1 base, the J end lost 2 bases, and 13 bases lay between the germline ends. For the CDR3, the DNA is TGTGCCAGCAGCCAAGCAGGGGTGCTCTTCACAGATACGCAGTATTTT. Amino acid sequence: CASSQAGVLFTDTQYF.

The chain is built from TRBV2 and TRBJ1-1, with 7 nucleotides matching TRBD1. The CDR3 covers 15 residues. After removal of 7 bases from V and 2 bases from J, the junction contained 10 bases not matched to a gene. Looked up from germline, CDR1 is SNHLY and CDR2 is FYNNEI. The CDR3 DNA follows: TGTGCCAGCATTGCGGGACAGCGAATAAACACTGAAGCTTTCTTT. Its protein product is CASIAGQRINTEAFF. The full variable domain, with the rest looked up from reference TRBV2 and TRBJ1-1, is EPEVTQTPSHQVTQMGQEVILRCVPISNHLYFYWYRQILGQKVEFLVSFYNNEISEKSEIFDDQFSVERPDGSNFTLKIRSTKLEDSAMYFCASIAGQRINTEAFFGQGTRLTVV.

The genes are TRBV7-8 and TRBJ1-2; a possible D gene is TRBD1 (5 bases). The germline V and J ends were trimmed by 3 bases and 4 bases, with 12 bases remaining between them. The V gene's germline CDR1 is SGHVS and CDR2 FQNEAQ. The CDR3 sequence is 14 residues long. CDR3 coding DNA: TGTGCCAGCAGCTTCGGGGGAAGTGGCTATGGCTACACCTTC. Encoded protein: CASSFGGSGYGYTF.

The V and J genes are TRBV6-5 and TRBJ2-4, with a tentative D call TRBD1 (6 bases). Deletions cut 6 bases from V and 8 bases from J, with 14 bases between. The CDR3 extends over 13 amino acids. The germline CDR1 and CDR2 sequences are MNHEY and SVGAGI. CDR3 sequence reads: CASSTTTGYIQYF. The CDR3 bases are TGTGCCAGCAGCACGACAACAGGGTACATTCAGTACTTC.

The chain has TRBV4-2 and TRBJ1-6; 7 bases fit TRBD1. Losses at the gene ends were 1 base for V and 7 bases for J; bases not matched to a gene: 10. There are 17 residues in the CDR3. In germline, CDR1 is LGHNA, CDR2 YNFKEQ. The CDR3 nucleotides read TGTGCCAGCAGCCAAGTGAACACCGGGACAGTGAATTCACCCCTCCACTTT. Translation: CASSQVNTGTVNSPLHF.

The rearrangement links TRBV27 to TRBJ1-1, with TRBD1 matching over 7 bases. CDR3 length: 16 amino acids. Per the germline V gene, CDR1 is MNHEY and CDR2 is SMNVEV (reference sequence). Losses at the gene ends were 7 bases for V and 0 bases for J; bases not matched to a gene: 11. The CDR3 nucleotides read TGTGCCAGCAAGCCGTTCTCCGGACAGGTGAACACTGAAGCTTTCTTT. Translated, it gives CASKPFSGQVNTEAFF.

The chain couples TRBV3-1 (or the pseudogene TRBV3-2) to TRBJ2-7; 12 positions match TRBD2. CDR3 length equals 17 residues. The germline CDR1 and CDR2 sequences are LGHDT and YNNKEL (reference sequence). V was pared by 1 base and J by 2 bases, with 6 bases of the junction left unmatched. The CDR3 reads CASSQGLAGANPYEQYF. As DNA, the CDR3 is TGTGCCAGCAGCCAAGGACTAGCGGGGGCCAATCCCTACGAGCAGTACTTC.

V is TRBV19 and J is TRBJ1-6; D possibly corresponds to TRBD1 (6 bases). The V and J ends lost 7 bases and 5 bases respectively, with 15 bases between them. The germline V gene encodes CDR1 LNHDA and CDR2 SQIVND (reference sequence). This CDR3 is 15 amino acids long. The CDR3 loop is CASTIRGADNSPLHF. The CDR3, as DNA: TGTGCCAGTACCATACGGGGGGCAGATAATTCACCCCTCCACTTT.

The chain couples TRBV5-1 to TRBJ2-6; 9 positions agree with TRBD1. Unmatched junction bases numbered 5, after V lost 4 bases and J lost 0 bases. Germline values: CDR1 SGHRS, CDR2 YFSETQ. The CDR3 is 17 amino acids. The CDR3: CASSAGTGLSGANVLTF. The CDR3 DNA follows: TGCGCCAGCAGCGCCGGGACAGGGCTCTCTGGGGCCAACGTCCTGACTTTC.

The CDR3 bases are TGTGCCAGCAGCTTAGCGGTGGCGGGCTCTGGAAACACCATATATTTT. Its protein is CASSLAVAGSGNTIYF. The chain uses TRBV7-6 and TRBJ1-3, with unresolved D. With 0 bases removed from V and 0 bases from J, the gap between germline ends came to 9 bases. CDR3 length equals 16 residues. The V gene's germline CDR1 is SGHVS and CDR2 FNYEAQ.

The chain uses TRBV3-1 (or the pseudogene TRBV3-2) and TRBJ2-2; D is unclear. This CDR3 is built from 15 residues. CDR1 LGHDT and CDR2 YNNKEL come from the germline V gene (reference sequence). V was trimmed by 2 bases and J by 0 bases, leaving 7 bases between them. Written as DNA, the CDR3 is TGTGCCAGCAGCCAAAGACTGACGAACACCGGGGAGCTGTTTTTT. This gives the protein CASSQRLTNTGELFF.

This chain joins TRBV7-9 and TRBJ1-1, with a possible D match to TRBD1 (5 bases). This CDR3 has 13 amino acids. CDR1 SEHNR and CDR2 FQNEAQ come from the germline V gene (reference sequence). With 8 bases removed from V and 4 bases from J, the gap between germline ends came to 14 bases. The CDR3 here is CASSWEGSTEAFF. The CDR3, as DNA: TGTGCCAGCTCCTGGGAGGGGTCCACTGAAGCTTTCTTT.

This clone was counted a single time. V usage is TRBV7-9 and J usage is TRBJ2-5, with 9 bases matching TRBD2. This CDR3 spans 16 amino acids. V gave up 5 bases and J gave up 5 bases; unmatched junction bases: 12. CDR1 is SEHNR and CDR2 is FQNEAQ in the germline V gene (reference sequence). In DNA form, the CDR3 reads TGTGCCAGCAGCCCCCGAGGTAGCGGGGGTACGGAGACCCAGTACTTC. Its protein product is CASSPRGSGGTETQYF. Together with reference TRBV7-9 and TRBJ2-5, the CDR3 gives the full variable domain: DTGVSQNPRHKITKRGQNVTFRCDPISEHNRLYWYRQTLGQGPEFLTYFQNEAQLEKSRLLSDRFSAERPKGSFSTLEIQRTEQGDSAMYLCASSPRGSGGTETQYFGPGTRLLVL.

The gene calls are TRBV25-1 and TRBJ1-6, with a possible D match to TRBD1 (6 bases). The CDR3 extends over 13 amino acids. The germline V and J ends were trimmed by 6 bases and 9 bases, with 12 bases remaining between them. From germline, CDR1 is MGHDK and CDR2 SYGVNS. This chain's CDR3 is CASRAGASSPLHF. CDR3 nucleotides: TGTGCCAGCAGGGCGGGGGCCAGTTCACCCCTCCACTTT.

This chain joins TRBV2 and TRBJ2-1; 10 nucleotides match TRBD1. Germline V CDR1 and CDR2: SNHLY, FYNNEI. The length of the CDR3 is 15 residues. The V gene end was trimmed by 2 bases and the J gene end by 7 bases; junction bases not matched to a gene: 5. The CDR3 protein is CASSEWDRGGNEQFF. For the CDR3, the DNA is TGTGCCAGCAGTGAATGGGACAGGGGAGGAAATGAGCAGTTCTTC.

The J gene is TRBJ1-2, the V gene TRBV3-1 (or the pseudogene TRBV3-2), with 8 nucleotides matching TRBD1. The CDR3 is made up of 14 amino acids. Trimming removed 4 bases from V and 4 bases from J; junction bases left unmatched: 5. Germline CDR1 reads LGHDT; CDR2 reads YNNKEL (reference sequence). CDR3 DNA sequence: TGTGCCAGCAGCCGCTCCACAGGGGGCTATGGCTACACCTTC. Its protein product is CASSRSTGGYGYTF.

Here the CDR3 reads CASSLLEQGASGANVLTF. The CDR3 region has the DNA TGCGCCAGCAGCTTATTAGAACAGGGGGCCTCGGGGGCCAACGTCCTGACTTTC. The chain combines TRBV5-1 with TRBJ2-6; TRBD1 matches at 9 bases. The CDR3 runs 18 residues. V was clipped by 2 bases and J by 4 bases; unmatched bases: 10. CDR1 and CDR2 from the germline V gene are SGHRS and YFSETQ.

The chain couples TRBV30 to TRBJ1-4; no reliable D call. Germline values: CDR1 GTSNPN, CDR2 SVGIG (reference sequence). This CDR3 comprises 15 residues. Trimming removed 0 bases from V and 0 bases from J, with 8 bases in between. CDR3 residues: CAWSVGRTTNEKLFF. CDR3 bases: TGTGCCTGGAGTGTTGGCAGAACAACTAATGAAAAACTGTTTTTT.

The V and J genes are TRBV9 and TRBJ1-6, with 8 bases aligning to TRBD1. Trimming removed 3 bases from V and 8 bases from J; junction bases left unmatched: 4. Germline-derived CDR1 and CDR2 are SGDLS and YYNGEE. The CDR3 is made up of 14 amino acids. The CDR3 loop reads CASSEDRAHSPLHF. DNA of the CDR3: TGTGCCAGCAGCGAGGACAGGGCCCATTCACCCCTCCACTTT.

This chain joins TRBV3-1 (or the pseudogene TRBV3-2) and TRBJ2-7; 10 bases align to TRBD1. Germline V gene data show CDR1 as LGHDT and CDR2 as YNNKEL (reference sequence). V was clipped by 3 bases and J by 3 bases; unmatched bases: 2. The CDR3 runs to 14 residues. CDR3 residues: CASSQGTGVYEQYF. The CDR3 DNA reads TGTGCCAGCAGCCAGGGGACAGGGGTCTACGAGCAGTACTTC.